This TCR beta chain was identified in a study of blood T cell repertoires in COVID-19. Generated by immunoSEQ multiplex PCR, the TCRdb table keeps only in-frame clones and is missing some. The profile shows roughly 200,000 clones, roughly 76% of them singletons. CDR3 length: 17 residues. The germline V gene has CDR1 LGHDT and CDR2 YNNKEL (reference sequence). V shed 3 bases and J 0 bases; nucleotides not matched to a gene: 7. The sample taken for sequencing was peripheral blood. The receptor was derived from a woman in her thirties or forties with COVID-19, enrolled during active disease. The chain employs TRBV3-1 (or the pseudogene TRBV3-2) and TRBJ1-4; TRBD1 aligns across 7 bases. CDR3 amino acids: CASSHTGAIATNEKLFF. DNA for the CDR3: TGTGCCAGCAGCCATACAGGGGCAATTGCAACTAATGAAAAACTGTTTTTT.